This T cell receptor (beta chain) came from a study of T-cell memory formation after mild COVID-19. The CDR3 has 15 residues. The V gene end was trimmed by 2 bases and the J gene end by 10 bases; junction bases not matched to a gene: 8. The germline V gene encodes CDR1 MNHEY and CDR2 SMNVEV (reference sequence). This clonotype was detected only a few times. TCRdb itself ran the 5' RACE reads through MiXCR, one entry per CDR3 protein. The table records 65,000 to 90,000 distinct CDR3 sequences, over 10% of them present only once. The receptor comes from a man aged 18 to 29 who had mild COVID-19 (a few samples of this study predate the infection). Cell type and time point are not known. The gene calls are TRBV27 and TRBJ2-1, with 10 bases identical to TRBD1. Sequencing was done on a sample of PBMCs or a T cell subset sorted from them (not recorded which). This chain's CDR3 is CASSLGGTGDREQFF. The DNA of the CDR3 is TGTGCCAGCAGTTTAGGCGGGACAGGGGACAGGGAGCAGTTCTTC.